This T cell receptor (beta chain) stems from a study of siplizumab effects on memory and regulatory T cells. Study-level results: No more than a minor fraction of alloreactive clones could be traced back to unstimulated subsets.

TCRdb's table, derived via immunoSEQ multiplex PCR, lists solely in-frame clones and lacks some. Found here are under 150,000 clones, roughly 94% of them singletons; the top ten hold roughly 1.7%. CDR3 size: 16 residues. J gave up 1 base and V 4 bases, and 9 bases lay outside the gene matches. CDR1 and CDR2 (germline): SGHTS, YDEGEE. As for this clone: The antigen is unknown.

The V call is TRBV5-8, the J call TRBJ2-3; 7 bases map to TRBD1. This clonotype originated in a human donor in good health. The material sequenced was non-Treg CD4+ T cells sorted from blood. The CDR3 sequence: CASSTETGWRTDTQYF. CDR3 DNA: TGTGCCAGCAGCACAGAGACAGGGTGGCGCACAGATACGCAGTATTTT.